A selection of T cell receptor beta chains follows, all from one sample in a study of T cells after posttransplantation cyclophosphamide. TCRdb keeps only in-frame clones here, not all; method: immunoSEQ multiplex PCR. In total the sample includes 3,500 to 4,500 clones, none of them seen once. The material sequenced was PBMCs, taken after allogeneic stem cell transplant with posttransplant cyclophosphamide. The origin of the receptors is a female patient aged 18 to 30 who received an allogeneic stem cell transplant from an unrelated donor, was CMV-positive, and had acute GVHD only. Some T cells may arise from the graft donor. CDR3s leave out the opening cysteine and the closing phenylalanine or tryptophan. A D gene is named only where the DNA matches it firmly.

NA | TRBJ2-3 | TRBV6-1 | ASSAETARSTDTQY
NA | TRBJ2-1 | TRBV4-1 | ASSQITGYPYNEQF
NA | TRBJ2-5 | TRBV11-1 | ASRPTGGTQY
NA | TRBJ2-5 | TRBV27 | ASSSLQETQY
TRBD2 | TRBJ2-3 | TRBV11-2 | ASSRTTGTSRD
NA | TRBJ2-7 | TRBV6-1 | ASTSVYEQY
NA | TRBJ2-7 | TRBV27 | ASSPQVLSYEQY
TRBD2 | TRBJ2-7 | TRBV12-5 | ASGLSRDYEDEQY
TRBD2 | TRBJ2-7 | TRBV11-1 | ASSFKLAGGVERQY
TRBD2 | TRBJ2-3 | TRBV7-9 | ASSLGSSGSRTDTQY
TRBD2 | TRBJ2-7 | TRBV6-5 | ASSYGQVAGLYEQY
TRBD1 | TRBJ1-4 | TRBV2 | ASREGQTNNEKLF
TRBD2 | TRBJ2-1 | TRBV9 | ASSVDSGRTREQF
NA | TRBJ2-5 | TRBV5-4 | ASSFLIHSSFLLLEETQY
TRBD1 | TRBJ2-7 | TRBV30 | AWSDYPGTGGYEQY
NA | TRBJ2-5 | TRBV9 | ASSGPQETQY
TRBD2 | TRBJ2-1 | TRBV13 | ASSIGLARDEQF
TRBD1 | TRBJ2-1 | TRBV30 | ARRGPGQGATEQF
NA | TRBJ2-7 | TRBV18 | ASSPRGSSYEQY
TRBD1 | TRBJ1-1 | TRBV27 | ASSNPGQANTEAF
TRBD2 | TRBJ2-5 | TRBV29-1 | SGSGTSGETQY
NA | TRBJ2-7 | TRBV19 | ASNFQGSEQY
NA | TRBJ2-6 | TRBV11-3 | ASSSSGTGYSGANVLT
TRBD1 | TRBJ1-6 | TRBV7-8 | ASSLGRTGLFNSPLH
NA | TRBJ2-2 | TRBV29-1 | SVGRASAAPGELF
NA | TRBJ1-3 | TRBV10-3 | AINPGSSGNTIY
TRBD2 | TRBJ2-6 | TRBV19 | ASSPPGLAGAGANVLT
TRBD2 | TRBJ2-7 | TRBV30 | AWKGDRRGEQY
NA | TRBJ2-5 | TRBV9 | ASSVVAGPQETQY
NA | TRBJ1-4 | TRBV5-1 | ASSLGLRGEKLF
NA | TRBJ2-1 | TRBV15 | ATSRDPTGVRYNEQF
TRBD1 | TRBJ2-1 | TRBV27 | ASSLIGDRGSSYNEQF
TRBD2 | TRBJ2-5 | TRBV5-4 | ASSLGRATGGETQY
TRBD1 | TRBJ2-1 | TRBV7-2 | ATQPQGAYWGDEQF
NA | NA | TRBV30 | AWMTPYRAYEQY
NA | TRBJ1-6 | TRBV30 | AGGRYNSPLH
NA | TRBJ2-7 | TRBV9 | ASSVASDSSYEQY
TRBD2 | TRBJ2-7 | TRBV5-6 | ASSLAAGGPGEQY
NA | TRBJ2-6 | TRBV28 | ASSTPGRAGANVLT
TRBD2 | TRBJ2-3 | TRBV29-1 | SGSTSLADTQY
NA | TRBJ2-7 | TRBV14 | ASSQMGGYYEQY
TRBD2 | TRBJ2-1 | TRBV6-4 | ASSDSAGSYNEQF
NA | TRBJ2-3 | TRBV28 | ASSFLQGTDTQY
TRBD1 | TRBJ1-2 | TRBV6-5 | ASSYRQGNYGYT
TRBD2 | TRBJ2-1 | TRBV18 | ASSPRAGTSGYNEQF
NA | TRBJ1-5 | TRBV29-1 | SVVSGWNQPQH
NA | TRBJ1-1 | TRBV6-5 | ASSYAGMGTEAF
NA | TRBJ2-3 | TRBV7-2 | ASSPTFLRGPPDTQY
NA | TRBJ2-1 | TRBV6-1 | ASIDPIVAPNNEQF
TRBD1 | TRBJ1-2 | TRBV5-1 | ASSPGQGSSYGYT
TRBD2 | TRBJ2-2 | TRBV4-2 | ASSQETSGSANTGELF
NA | TRBJ1-1 | TRBV29-1 | SSGWSRNTEAF
TRBD1 | TRBJ1-5 | TRBV6-5 | ASRGQSNQPQH